These 6 T cell receptor beta chains were all obtained from the same sample, sequenced in a study of T-cell memory formation after mild COVID-19. Each CDR3 protein gets one entry after TCRdb re-called the 5' RACE reads with MiXCR. Of 430,000 or so distinct CDR3 sequences in the sample, roughly 25% were seen once. The sample was PBMCs or a T cell subset sorted from them (not recorded which). The origin of the receptors is an adult woman who had mild COVID-19 (a few samples of this study predate the infection). Cell type and time point are not known.

This chain connects TRBV7-2 to TRBJ2-7, with TRBD2 identical over 7 bases. This CDR3 comprises 14 residues. Germline CDR1 and CDR2: SGHTA and FQGNSA. The ends lost 5 bases at V and 6 bases at J; junction bases unmatched: 10. CDR3 sequence: CASSPTGLWIEQYF. The CDR3 nucleotides are TGTGCCAGCAGCCCTACGGGACTATGGATCGAGCAGTACTTC.

This clonotype appeared a few times. V gene TRBV7-9 combines with J gene TRBJ2-7; TRBD2 agrees at 11 bases. The CDR3 has 17 amino acids. The germline V gene has CDR1 SEHNR and CDR2 FQNEAQ (reference sequence). J gave up 0 bases and V 5 bases, and 9 bases lay outside the gene matches. CDR3: CASSIAMGLAASYEQYF. The CDR3 DNA reads as TGTGCCAGCAGCATCGCCATGGGACTAGCGGCCTCCTACGAGCAGTACTTC.

This clonotype turned up a few times. The chain couples TRBV7-6 to TRBJ2-4, with TRBD2 matching over 11 bases. The CDR3 is 16 amino acids. Trimming removed 5 bases from V and 6 bases from J; junction bases left unmatched: 9. From germline, CDR1 is SGHVS and CDR2 FNYEAQ. In DNA, the CDR3 is TGTGCCAGCAGCGCGACTAGCGGGGACTTCGGAAACATTCAGTACTTC. Residues: CASSATSGDFGNIQYF.

This clonotype was counted between two and nine times. The chain employs TRBV12-3 or TRBV12-4 and TRBJ2-2; no reliable D call. V lost 1 base to trimming and J lost 8 bases, with 8 bases between them. The CDR3 loop spans 13 amino acids. The CDR3 region is CASSLVLGGELFF. The CDR3 DNA sequence: TGTGCCAGCAGTTTAGTCCTAGGAGGGGAGCTGTTTTTT.

The rearrangement joins TRBV4-1 to TRBJ1-5; a possible D gene is TRBD1 (5 bases). The CDR3 runs 17 residues. V was trimmed by 1 base and J by 0 bases, leaving 13 bases between them. Germline loops: CDR1 MGHRA, CDR2 YSYEKL. The CDR3 here is CASSQVGGRSSNQPQHF. In DNA, the CDR3 is TGCGCCAGCAGCCAAGTGGGGGGACGGTCTAGCAATCAGCCCCAGCATTTT.

The chain employs TRBV7-3 and TRBJ2-5; D gene unclear. The CDR3 sequence is 13 residues long. V dropped 0 bases and J dropped 5 bases, with 7 bases sitting between them. The germline CDR1 and CDR2 sequences are SGHTA and FQGTGA. The CDR3 protein is CASSLTLGETQYF. For the CDR3, the DNA is TGTGCCAGCAGCTTAACACTCGGCGAGACCCAGTACTTC.